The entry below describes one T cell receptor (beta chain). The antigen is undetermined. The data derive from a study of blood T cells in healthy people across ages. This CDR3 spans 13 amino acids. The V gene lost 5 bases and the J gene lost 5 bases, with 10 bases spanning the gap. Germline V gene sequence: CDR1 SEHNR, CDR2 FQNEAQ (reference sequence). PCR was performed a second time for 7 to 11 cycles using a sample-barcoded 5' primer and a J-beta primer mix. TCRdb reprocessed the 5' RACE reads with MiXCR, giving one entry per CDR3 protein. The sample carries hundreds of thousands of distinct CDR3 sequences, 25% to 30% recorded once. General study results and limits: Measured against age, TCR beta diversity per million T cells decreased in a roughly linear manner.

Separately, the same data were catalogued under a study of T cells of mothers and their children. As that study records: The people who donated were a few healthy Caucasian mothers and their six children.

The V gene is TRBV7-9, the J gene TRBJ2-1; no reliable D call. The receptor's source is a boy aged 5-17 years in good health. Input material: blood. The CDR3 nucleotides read TGTGCCAGCAGCCAACGGGTCAACAATGAGCAGTTCTTC. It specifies CASSQRVNNEQFF.